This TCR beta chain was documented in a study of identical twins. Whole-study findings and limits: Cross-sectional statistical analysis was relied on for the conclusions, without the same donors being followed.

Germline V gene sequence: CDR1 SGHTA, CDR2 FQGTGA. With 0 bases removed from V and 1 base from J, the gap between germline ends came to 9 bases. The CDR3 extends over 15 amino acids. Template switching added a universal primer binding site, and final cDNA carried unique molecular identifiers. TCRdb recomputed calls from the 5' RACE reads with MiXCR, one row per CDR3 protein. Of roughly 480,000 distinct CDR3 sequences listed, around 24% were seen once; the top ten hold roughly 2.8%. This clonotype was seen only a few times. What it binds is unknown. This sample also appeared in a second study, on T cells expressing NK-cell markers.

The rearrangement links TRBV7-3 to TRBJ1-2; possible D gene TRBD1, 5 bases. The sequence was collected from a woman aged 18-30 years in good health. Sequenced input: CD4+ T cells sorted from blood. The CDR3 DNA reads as TGTGCCAGCAGCTTAACCGTCAGGGATAACTATGGCTACACCTTC. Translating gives CASSLTVRDNYGYTF.